The next 21 T cell receptor beta chains were all read from a single sample in a study of T cell responses to AZD1222 COVID-19 vaccine. Sequencing was performed with immunoSEQ multiplex PCR; in TCRdb, only in-frame clones are kept and a portion is missing. Here the sample spans about 150,000 clones, about 92% being singletons. Source: peripheral blood, taken 28 days after the second AZD1222 dose. The receptor source for this set is an adult who received the AZD1222 COVID-19 vaccine.

The chain recombines TRBV10-2 with TRBJ1-2; TRBD1 matches 9 bases. The ends lost 1 base at V and 8 bases at J; junction bases unmatched: 5. The CDR3 has 14 amino acids. The V gene's germline CDR1 is WSHSY and CDR2 SAAADI. CDR3 coding DNA: TGCGCCAGCAGTGAGTATACAGGGGGCTTCGGCTACACCTTC. Protein sequence: CASSEYTGGFGYTF.

V usage is TRBV10-1 and J usage is TRBJ2-1; 7 bases are shared with TRBD1. J gave up 9 bases and V 4 bases, and 3 bases lay outside the gene matches. This CDR3 is built from 12 residues. Germline V gene data show CDR1 as WNHNN and CDR2 as SYGVQD (reference sequence). CDR3 sequence reads: CASSVGGREQFF. The DNA of the CDR3 is TGCGCCAGCAGTGTAGGGGGCCGTGAGCAGTTCTTC.

The J gene is TRBJ2-7, the V gene TRBV2; weak D call: TRBD1 (5 bases). The ends were cut back, 10 bases at V and 0 bases at J, with 16 bases in the middle. This CDR3 has 14 amino acids. Germline V gene data show CDR1 as SNHLY and CDR2 as FYNNEI. The CDR3: CATARQGYSYEQYF. The CDR3 region has the DNA TGTGCCACAGCCCGGCAGGGTTACTCCTACGAGCAGTACTTC.

This chain joins TRBV7-2 and TRBJ1-4; 7 nucleotides align to TRBD1. Germline trimming cut 5 bases from V and 7 bases from J; bases unmatched to any gene: 16. Germline loops: CDR1 SGHTA, CDR2 FQGNSA. This CDR3 region has 17 residues. CDR3 coding DNA: TGTGCCAGCAGCCTCAGGACAGGCAGAGCAGTGGGTGAAAAACTGTTTTTT. Encoded protein: CASSLRTGRAVGEKLFF.

The table lists this clone with a few counts. The chain combines TRBV19 with TRBJ1-6; 7 bases fit TRBD1. Unmatched junction bases numbered 7, after V lost 9 bases and J lost 2 bases. There are 15 residues in the CDR3. CDR1 and CDR2 (germline): LNHDA, SQIVND (reference sequence). CDR3 coding DNA: TGTGCCAGCGATACAGGGGTGGCCTATAATTCACCCCTCCACTTT. Amino acid sequence: CASDTGVAYNSPLHF. The variable domain in full, with the rest retrieved from reference TRBV19 and TRBJ1-6, is DGGITQSPKYLFRKEGQNVTLSCEQNLNHDAMYWYRQDPGQGLRLIYYSQIVNDFQKGDIAEGYSVSREKKESFPLTVTSAQKNPTAFYLCASDTGVAYNSPLHFGNGTRLTVT.

This chain connects TRBV28 to TRBJ1-2; D gene uncertain. The CDR3 consists of 16 residues. Trimming removed 3 bases from V and 0 bases from J, with 14 bases in between. The germline CDR1 and CDR2 sequences are MDHEN and SYDVKM. CDR3 region: CASSFHPGIANYGYTF. The CDR3 DNA follows: TGTGCCAGCAGTTTTCACCCGGGGATAGCTAACTATGGCTACACCTTC.

There are a few counts of this clone. The CDR3 loop is CASSQGIGNVRYEQYF. In nucleotides, the CDR3 is TGTGCCAGCAGCCAAGGGATTGGCAACGTTCGGTACGAGCAGTACTTC. This chain connects TRBV14 to TRBJ2-7, with D unclear. Germline lookup yields CDR1 SGHDN and CDR2 FVKESK. CDR3 length: 16 residues. V dropped 1 base and J dropped 4 bases, with 17 bases sitting between them.

The rearrangement links TRBV10-1 to TRBJ2-1, with D possibly being TRBD2 (6 bases). Deletions cut 5 bases from V and 0 bases from J, with 14 bases between. Germline V gene sequence: CDR1 WNHNN, CDR2 SYGVQD (reference sequence). This CDR3 comprises 16 residues. The CDR3 bases are TGCGCCAGCAGTTATAGCGGCGTGAGCTCCTACAATGAGCAGTTCTTC. Amino acid sequence: CASSYSGVSSYNEQFF.

The rearrangement links TRBV28 to TRBJ1-2; 7 positions match TRBD1. CDR1 and CDR2 (germline): MDHEN, SYDVKM. After removal of 10 bases from V and 7 bases from J, the junction contained 9 bases not matched to a gene. The CDR3 extends over 12 amino acids. The CDR3 DNA is TGTGCCACGCAGGGGGATCTAGGTGGCTACACCTTC. This encodes CATQGDLGGYTF.

This sequence joins TRBV2 and TRBJ2-7, with D possibly matching TRBD2 (6 bases). V lost 3 bases and J 0 bases, leaving 12 bases between the germline ends. The CDR3 is 15 amino acids. Germline assignment: CDR1 SNHLY and CDR2 FYNNEI. The CDR3 region has the DNA TGTGCCAGCAGTGAGGCCGGGAGTAGCTCCTACGAGCAGTACTTC. Translation gives CASSEAGSSSYEQYF.

The chain couples TRBV6-5 to TRBJ2-6; D not certain. Trimming took 0 bases from V and 0 from J, leaving 0 bases between them. CDR1 MNHEY and CDR2 SVGAGI come from the germline V gene. This CDR3 contains 14 residues. The CDR3 spells CASSYSSGANVLTF. The CDR3 nucleotides read TGTGCCAGCAGTTACTCCTCTGGGGCCAACGTCCTGACTTTC.

The V call is TRBV27, the J call TRBJ1-5, with D hard to call. The CDR3 runs to 15 residues. Germline CDR1 is MNHEY and CDR2 is SMNVEV (reference sequence). Trimming cost V 1 base and J 2 bases, with 9 bases left between them. This CDR3 is CASSLFPEGNQPQHF. The CDR3 DNA reads as TGTGCCAGCAGTTTATTCCCAGAAGGCAATCAGCCCCAGCATTTT.

The V gene is TRBV29-1, the J gene TRBJ2-7, with D unclear. The germline gives CDR1 SQVTM, CDR2 ANQGSEA. V dropped 4 bases and J dropped 10 bases, with 17 bases sitting between them. The CDR3 extends over 12 amino acids. In nucleotides, the CDR3 is TGCAGCGTTGCTCAGCCAGGATGGGGTCAGTACTTC. Residues: CSVAQPGWGQYF.

The gene calls are TRBV15 and TRBJ2-1, with 9 bases aligning to TRBD2. There are 14 residues in the CDR3. Unmatched junction bases numbered 8, after V lost 6 bases and J lost 8 bases. Germline V gene lookup returns CDR1 LNHNV and CDR2 YYDKDF (reference sequence). The CDR3 region is CATSLREGGDEQFF. CDR3 nucleotides: TGTGCCACCAGTCTGCGGGAGGGCGGGGATGAGCAGTTCTTC.

This clone was seen just once. The V call is TRBV11-3, the J call TRBJ2-7; 10 nucleotides line up with TRBD1. V dropped 0 bases and J dropped 2; count of bases not matched to a gene: 4. This CDR3 is built from 16 residues. The germline CDR1 and CDR2 sequences are SGHNT and YENEEA. This CDR3 is CASSLDPGTGAYEQYF. The CDR3 nucleotides are TGTGCCAGCAGCTTAGATCCCGGGACAGGGGCCTACGAGCAGTACTTC.

About this clone itself: The junction departs from the called germline gene at one end, perhaps through a read error. The chain uses TRBV6-5 and TRBJ2-7; D perhaps matches TRBD2 (6 bases). The CDR3 covers 16 residues. The germline V gene encodes CDR1 MNHEY and CDR2 SVGAGI. This CDR3 reads CASSYSGRGNAYEQYF. DNA for the CDR3: TGTGCCAGCAGCTACTCCGGGCGCGGGAACGCTTACGAGCAGTACTTC.

CDR3 sequence reads: CASTFGTANSPLHF. The CDR3 coding sequence is TGTGCCAGCACCTTCGGGACAGCTAATTCACCCCTCCACTTT. The chain uses TRBV28 and TRBJ1-6, with TRBD1 matching 7 bases. The germline CDR1 and CDR2 sequences are MDHEN and SYDVKM. The CDR3 length is 14 residues. The V and J ends lost 7 bases and 6 bases, in that order; junction bases with no gene match: 6.

V usage is TRBV6-5 and J usage is TRBJ2-7; no clear D gene. Germline V gene lookup returns CDR1 MNHEY and CDR2 SVGAGI. The V end was cut by 6 bases, the J end by 0 bases, with 12 bases between. The CDR3 is 14 residues long. CDR3 in amino acids: CASRATEVSYEQYF. The CDR3, as DNA: TGTGCCAGCAGAGCCACAGAGGTCTCCTACGAGCAGTACTTC.

V usage is TRBV7-9 and J usage is TRBJ1-6; possibly TRBD1 for D (6 bases). The germline V gene has CDR1 SEHNR and CDR2 FQNEAQ (reference sequence). The V end was cut by 1 base, the J end by 0 bases, with 10 bases between. This CDR3 contains 17 residues. The CDR3 DNA sequence: TGTGCCAGCAGCTTAGTTCAGGGGAGCTCCTATAATTCACCCCTCCACTTT. Encoded protein: CASSLVQGSSYNSPLHF.

This chain connects TRBV6-5 to TRBJ1-1; D remains ambiguous. CDR1 and CDR2 (germline): MNHEY, SVGAGI. Trimming pared 0 bases from V and 3 bases from J, leaving 8 bases between. The CDR3 is 14 amino acids. CDR3 bases: TGTGCCAGCAGTTACTCCCCGACGTACACTGAAGCTTTCTTT. This codes for CASSYSPTYTEAFF.

The rearrangement uses TRBV30 and TRBJ2-1; TRBD2 agrees at 9 bases. This CDR3 spans 14 amino acids. With V trimmed by 2 bases and J by 4 bases, 3 bases remained unmatched. Germline CDR1 GTSNPN, CDR2 SVGIG (reference sequence). The CDR3, as DNA: TGTGCCTGGAGTCAGACTAGCGGATACAATGAGCAGTTCTTC. The encoded protein is CAWSQTSGYNEQFF.